The 32 T cell receptor beta chains in this list originate from one sample, sequenced in a study of shared clonotypes between healthy human individuals (dated by TCRdb to about 2020). Library prep was done by the immunoSEQ multiplex PCR assay. TCRdb stores this immuneACCESS table with in-frame sequences only. Part of the clones is absent; in the studies checked, under half of the shortfall reflects unresolved V genes, and no reason is known for the rest. In all, the sample holds some 2.3 million clones, and just over 90% of those were seen once. The ten largest clones capture under 0.45% of the sample. Input material: naive CD4+ T cells from PBMCs. The cell subset or site label on this specimen signifies: CD45RA+ positively selected. All receptors come from a man aged 18 to 29 in good health. Some clones in this sample may be carry-over from other donors' samples.

This clone was observed a single time. The genes are TRBV7-9 and TRBJ1-2; D is possibly TRBD1 (5 bases). The CDR3 runs to 15 residues. Germline V CDR1 and CDR2: SEHNR, FQNEAQ (reference sequence). V lost 5 bases and J lost 5, with 18 bases in between. The CDR3 sequence: CASSNVGGVVYGYTF. The CDR3 coding sequence is TGTGCCAGCAGCAACGTTGGAGGGGTAGTTTATGGCTACACCTTC.

This clone turned up a few times. The chain's CDR3 is CASSLRREMHYEQYF. CDR3 sequence (DNA): TGTGCCAGCAGCCTCAGACGAGAGATGCACTACGAGCAGTACTTC. J is TRBJ2-7 and V is TRBV6-5; no definite D call. Trimming left V 6 bases short and J 3 bases short, with 18 bases between. The CDR3 has 15 residues. CDR1 and CDR2 (germline): MNHEY, SVGAGI.

The rearrangement joins TRBV19 to TRBJ2-3, with D tentatively TRBD1 (6 bases). The CDR3 spans 12 residues. Germline V gene data show CDR1 as LNHDA and CDR2 as SQIVND (reference sequence). V lost 6 bases and J lost 5, with 9 bases in between. In DNA, the CDR3 is TGTGCCAGTAGACAGGGCGGAGATACGCAGTATTTT. Translation gives CASRQGGDTQYF. Together with reference TRBV19 and TRBJ2-3, the CDR3 gives the full variable domain: DGGITQSPKYLFRKEGQNVTLSCEQNLNHDAMYWYRQDPGQGLRLIYYSQIVNDFQKGDIAEGYSVSREKKESFPLTVTSAQKNPTAFYLCASRQGGDTQYFGPGTRLTVL.

The chain combines TRBV18 with TRBJ2-3; D is undetermined. Germline CDR1 KGHSH, CDR2 LQKENI. The CDR3 runs to 17 residues. The V gene lost 3 bases and the J gene lost 0 bases, with 16 bases spanning the gap. CDR3 loop: CASSPSGRRFSTDTQYF. The CDR3 DNA reads TGTGCCAGCTCACCCTCCGGACGGCGATTCAGCACAGATACGCAGTATTTT.

This sequence joins TRBV28 and TRBJ2-2, with D perhaps matching TRBD1 or TRBD2 (5 bases each). The CDR3 spans 15 residues. Germline CDR1 and CDR2: MDHEN and SYDVKM. The CDR3 spells CGSLGGPQNTGELFF. The CDR3, as DNA: TGTGGGTCCCTTGGGGGACCCCAGAACACCGGGGAGCTGTTTTTT.

The rearrangement joins TRBV18 to TRBJ1-5, with D possibly being TRBD1 (5 bases). CDR3 length: 14 residues. Trimming removed 2 bases at V and 4 bases at J, with 9 bases between. Per germline, CDR1 KGHSH and CDR2 LQKENI. The CDR3: CASSPGAFNQPQHF. CDR3 bases: TGTGCCAGCTCACCAGGGGCGTTTAATCAGCCCCAGCATTTT.

The chain recombines TRBV30 with TRBJ2-7; no firm D call. This CDR3 spans 13 amino acids. Trimming pared 2 bases from V and 6 bases from J, leaving 14 bases between. CDR1 is GTSNPN and CDR2 is SVGIG in the germline V gene (reference sequence). This chain's CDR3 is CAWSPSRRAEQYF. The CDR3 nucleotides read TGTGCCTGGAGTCCATCGCGACGGGCCGAGCAGTACTTC.

J is TRBJ1-1 and V is TRBV7-2, with D tentatively TRBD1 (6 bases). Trimming took off 2 bases at V and 1 base at J, with 11 bases between the two ends. This CDR3 has 15 amino acids. Germline V gene lookup returns CDR1 SGHTA and CDR2 FQGNSA. Here the CDR3 reads CASSLYGQPNTEAFF. The CDR3, as DNA: TGTGCCAGCAGCTTATACGGACAGCCGAACACTGAAGCTTTCTTT.

The CDR3 loop reads CASSYYPPEAFF. CDR3 sequence (DNA): TGTGCCAGCAGTTACTACCCTCCTGAAGCTTTCTTT. This chain uses TRBV6-6 with TRBJ1-1; D not resolved. The CDR3 covers 12 residues. Between the trimmed V and J ends, which lost 1 base and 6 bases, there was a span of 6 bases. Germline-derived CDR1 and CDR2 are MNHNY and SVGAGI (reference sequence).

CDR3 amino acids: CASSFQGGYGYTF. The CDR3 DNA sequence: TGTGCCAGCAGCTTTCAGGGGGGCTATGGCTACACCTTC. V gene TRBV5-6 combines with J gene TRBJ1-2, with 7 nucleotides matching TRBD1. In germline, CDR1 is SGHDT, CDR2 YYEEEE. The CDR3 loop spans 13 amino acids. The trim removed 2 bases at V and 4 bases at J, leaving 2 bases unmatched.

In regard to this clone: The same CDR3 can be traced to other DNA sequences in this sample. The chain joins TRBV7-9 to TRBJ2-5, with TRBD1 matching 10 bases. The V gene's germline CDR1 is SEHNR and CDR2 FQNEAQ (reference sequence). The CDR3 loop spans 15 amino acids. J lost 5 bases, V lost 5 bases, and 8 bases had no gene match. The CDR3 protein is CASSLRQGAGETQYF. In DNA, the CDR3 is TGTGCCAGCAGCCTCAGACAGGGGGCGGGGGAGACCCAGTACTTC.

This chain uses TRBV7-9 with TRBJ1-2; D remains ambiguous. V dropped 1 base and J dropped 3 bases, with 6 bases sitting between them. The CDR3 has 13 amino acids. Per germline, CDR1 SEHNR and CDR2 FQNEAQ (reference sequence). The CDR3 DNA reads TGTGCCAGCAGCTTAGGCGGCTACTATGGCTACACCTTC. Its translation: CASSLGGYYGYTF.

There are a few counts of this clone. Other DNA sequences from this sample encode an identical CDR3 as well. The chain has TRBV19 and TRBJ1-4; D unresolved. Trimming cost V 4 bases and J 0 bases, with 3 bases left between them. CDR1 is LNHDA and CDR2 is SQIVND in the germline V gene (reference sequence). There are 13 residues in the CDR3. Written as DNA, the CDR3 is TGTGCCAGTAGTAGGGCAACTAATGAAAAACTGTTTTTT. Protein sequence: CASSRATNEKLFF.

J is TRBJ2-2 and V is TRBV9; perhaps TRBD2 as D (6 bases). Trimming took 3 bases from V and 6 from J, leaving 15 bases between them. The CDR3 loop spans 15 amino acids. The germline V gene has CDR1 SGDLS and CDR2 YYNGEE. The CDR3 protein is CASSAPGGGAGELFF. CDR3 nucleotide sequence: TGTGCCAGCAGCGCCCCGGGCGGAGGGGCCGGGGAGCTGTTTTTT.

V is TRBV4-1 and J is TRBJ2-1; D remains unclear. Germline CDR1 and CDR2: MGHRA and YSYEKL. The CDR3 contains 13 residues. V was cut by 1 base and J by 12 bases, with 13 bases left in between. DNA of the CDR3: TGCGCCAGCAGCCAAGCCATCGAGGTGGGGCAGTTCTTC. It is translated as CASSQAIEVGQFF.

V and J are TRBV10-3 and TRBJ2-1; possible D gene TRBD2, 5 bases. Germline values: CDR1 ENHRY, CDR2 SYGVKD. V was cut by 6 bases and J by 2 bases, with 11 bases left in between. The CDR3 consists of 14 residues. The CDR3 region has the DNA TGTGCCATCAGAAACGAGGGTCCCTACAATGAGCAGTTCTTC. Translating it yields CAIRNEGPYNEQFF.

The CDR3 sequence: CASSYSIGGGPDTQYF. DNA for the CDR3: TGTGCCAGCAGTTACTCGATAGGGGGAGGGCCAGATACGCAGTATTTT. The chain carries TRBV6-6 and TRBJ2-3; D is perhaps TRBD2 (7 bases). Between the trimmed V and J ends, which lost 0 bases and 4 bases, there was a span of 14 bases. CDR1 and CDR2 from the germline V gene are MNHNY and SVGAGI (reference sequence). This CDR3 contains 16 residues.

CDR3 nucleotides: TGTGCCAGCACGAGGGACAGGGTGGCAGATACGCAGTATTTT. Translation: CASTRDRVADTQYF. This rearrangement joins TRBV6-1 to TRBJ2-3; 9 bases match TRBD1. Trimming at V came to 7 bases and at J to 4 bases, leaving 6 bases not matched to a gene. The CDR3 has 14 amino acids. CDR1 and CDR2 from the germline V gene are MNHNS and SASEGT.

The chain uses TRBV27 and TRBJ2-2; possible D gene TRBD2, 6 bases. The CDR3 contains 14 residues. V shed 6 bases and J shed 3 bases, with 11 bases lying between them. CDR1 is MNHEY and CDR2 is SMNVEV in the germline V gene (reference sequence). DNA of the CDR3: TGTGCCAGCAGGGGTAGCGGCTACACCGGGGAGCTGTTTTTT. Translated: CASRGSGYTGELFF.

The rearrangement joins TRBV5-1 to TRBJ2-1; D perhaps matches TRBD2 (6 bases). The CDR3 contains 14 residues. The germline V gene encodes CDR1 SGHRS and CDR2 YFSETQ. V dropped 0 bases and J dropped 6 bases, with 10 bases sitting between them. CDR3 nucleotide sequence: TGCGCCAGCAGCTTGGGACTAGTGGCCAATGAGCAGTTCTTC. It encodes CASSLGLVANEQFF.

The chain recombines TRBV7-3 with TRBJ1-6; no definite D call. The germline CDR1 and CDR2 sequences are SGHTA and FQGTGA. There are 14 residues in the CDR3. The V and J ends lost 3 bases and 10 bases respectively, with 13 bases between them. The CDR3 sequence: CASSLGSSGSPLHF. The CDR3 DNA reads as TGTGCCAGCAGCTTGGGCTCCAGCGGGTCACCCCTCCACTTT.

The chain joins TRBV30 to TRBJ2-1; 8 bases are shared with TRBD2. Germline loops: CDR1 GTSNPN, CDR2 SVGIG (reference sequence). Losses at the gene ends were 0 bases for V and 7 bases for J; bases not matched to a gene: 14. The CDR3 is 17 residues long. The CDR3 DNA sequence: TGTGCCTGGAGTGTACAGCTAGCGGGCCCAGTGGGGAATGAGCAGTTCTTC. It is translated as CAWSVQLAGPVGNEQFF.

The chain recombines TRBV2 with TRBJ2-7, with D tentatively TRBD1 or TRBD2 (5 bases each). The CDR3 covers 15 residues. Germline V lookup: CDR1 SNHLY, CDR2 FYNNEI. V was shortened by 6 bases and J by 2 bases, with 17 bases between the two germline ends. The CDR3 sequence is CASRPGTSGPYEQYF. CDR3 DNA sequence: TGTGCCAGCAGACCCGGGACCAGTGGACCCTACGAGCAGTACTTC. Filled out from reference TRBV2 and TRBJ2-7, the complete variable domain reads EPEVTQTPSHQVTQMGQEVILRCVPISNHLYFYWYRQILGQKVEFLVSFYNNEISEKSEIFDDQFSVERPDGSNFTLKIRSTKLEDSAMYFCASRPGTSGPYEQYFGPGTRLTVT.

The rearrangement links TRBV6-5 to TRBJ2-7; D might be TRBD2 (5 bases). CDR1 MNHEY and CDR2 SVGAGI come from the germline V gene. The CDR3 is made up of 13 amino acids. With 6 bases removed from V and 0 bases from J, the gap between germline ends came to 9 bases. Here the CDR3 DNA reads TGTGCCAGCAGGAGGGCCCTCTCCTACGAGCAGTACTTC. It is translated as CASRRALSYEQYF.

The chain couples TRBV7-9 to TRBJ2-2; 11 bases fit TRBD1. Germline CDR1 is SEHNR and CDR2 is FQNEAQ (reference sequence). This CDR3 comprises 16 residues. The V gene end was trimmed by 4 bases and the J gene end by 4 bases; junction bases not matched to a gene: 5. The CDR3 region is CASSWTGGGSTGELFF. CDR3 in DNA: TGTGCCAGCAGCTGGACAGGGGGCGGCTCCACCGGGGAGCTGTTTTTT.

J is TRBJ1-3 and V is TRBV18, with D perhaps TRBD1 (5 bases). V lost 6 bases to trimming and J lost 2 bases, with 20 bases between them. Germline V gene sequence: CDR1 KGHSH, CDR2 LQKENI. This CDR3 spans 17 amino acids. CDR3 sequence reads: CASSTNREKGTGNTIYF. Here the CDR3 DNA reads TGTGCCAGCTCCACCAACCGGGAGAAGGGGACTGGAAACACCATATATTTT.

This chain links TRBV18 with TRBJ1-5; 7 bases match TRBD1. CDR1 KGHSH and CDR2 LQKENI come from the germline V gene. The CDR3 length is 15 residues. Germline trimming cut 3 bases from V and 6 bases from J; bases unmatched to any gene: 8. The CDR3 DNA is TGTGCCAGCTCACCTGCCGGGACAGCCCGTCAGCCCCAGCATTTT. Translating gives CASSPAGTARQPQHF.

The chain uses TRBV4-1 and TRBJ2-1, with 7 bases that match TRBD2. The CDR3 extends over 16 amino acids. Germline-derived CDR1 and CDR2 are MGHRA and YSYEKL. The V gene end was trimmed by 4 bases and the J gene end by 8 bases; junction bases not matched to a gene: 14. CDR3: CASSPRGDGTGDEQFF. The CDR3 DNA is TGCGCCAGCAGCCCACGGGGGGACGGAACCGGGGATGAGCAGTTCTTC.

This chain links TRBV5-1 with TRBJ1-2, with a possible D match to TRBD1 (6 bases). V lost 5 bases to trimming and J lost 2 bases, with 16 bases between them. There are 15 residues in the CDR3. The germline V gene encodes CDR1 SGHRS and CDR2 YFSETQ. The CDR3 bases are TGCGCCAGCAGACGCGATATAACAGGGAACTATGGCTACACCTTC. Protein: CASRRDITGNYGYTF.

This clone appeared a single time. The rearrangement links TRBV21-1 to TRBJ2-2; the D call of TRBD1 is as the table states it, not checked on the DNA. TRBV21-1 is deemed a pseudogene. CDR3 length: 18 amino acids. CDR3 coding DNA: TGTGCCAGCAGCAAAGATCCGGACAGGGCCGCGTACACCGGGGAGCTGTTTTTT. It is translated as CASSKDPDRAAYTGELFF.

CDR3 coding DNA: TGCAGCGTTGAGCGCAGGGGTGGCTATGGCTACACCTTC. This gives the protein CSVERRGGYGYTF. The J gene is TRBJ1-2, the V gene TRBV29-1; tentative D call: TRBD1 (6 bases). V was shortened by 3 bases and J by 4 bases, with 12 bases between the two germline ends. Looked up from germline, CDR1 is SQVTM and CDR2 is ANQGSEA. The CDR3 is 13 residues long. The entire variable domain, with the rest obtained from reference TRBV29-1 and TRBJ1-2, is as follows: SAVISQKPSRDICQRGTSLTIQCQVDSQVTMMFWYRQQPGQSLTLIATANQGSEATYESGFVIDKFPISRPNLTFSTLTVSNMSPEDSSIYLCSVERRGGYGYTFGSGTRLTVV.

The chain couples TRBV2 to TRBJ1-2; a possible D gene is TRBD1 (5 bases). The V end was cut by 6 bases, the J end by 5 bases, with 28 bases between. Germline V gives CDR1 SNHLY, CDR2 FYNNEI. The CDR3 contains 18 residues. CDR3 in amino acids: CASSVGPGRRPLSYGYTF. The CDR3 nucleotides read TGTGCCAGCAGCGTGGGTCCGGGACGCCGGCCCCTGTCATATGGCTACACCTTC.